This T cell receptor beta chain came from a study of T cells in Graves' hyperthyroidism and ophthalmopathy (dated by TCRdb to about 2019). About the investigation overall: Peripheral blood was sampled at the time of initial diagnosis, prior to any treatment. To identify distinguishing TCR V-J signatures, a discovery cohort of about 100 patients was used, comprising 43 with Graves' ophthalmopathy and approximately 57 with stable Graves' hyperthyroidism. Prospective prediction of ophthalmopathy was tested in an independent validation cohort consisting of 18 hyperthyroidism patients and approximately 16 patients who later progressed to ophthalmopathy. The roughly 100 discovery patients were divided at random into training and test sets in a 7:3 ratio. Thyroid tissue and blood T-cell repertoires from six Graves' hyperthyroidism patients were also compared in the study. After blood sampling, hyperthyroidism patients were treated with methimazole at a starting dose of 30 mg daily, and ophthalmopathy patients were treated with high-dose intravenous methylprednisolone. TCR Vbeta CDR3 sequencing of 135 peripheral blood samples (fewer than 45 ophthalmopathy, 75 or so hyperthyroidism and roughly 17 progressor patients) is reported in the paper. Beyond this particular receptor, the publication reports: In validation, the model predicted progression to ophthalmopathy with about 71% sensitivity and roughly 72% specificity, a median of about 6 months before onset. Most expanded thyroid clonotypes (frequency above 0.001) were also found in blood, which suggests that blood repertoires may mirror thyroid immune responses. A 13 V-J signature model separated ophthalmopathy from stable hyperthyroidism, with 87.88% sensitivity and roughly 81% specificity in cross-validation and 80%/75% in testing. Sample size was not statistically predetermined, and investigators were not blinded to group allocation.

In the case of this clonotype: Its specific antigen is unknown. Base qualities are not recorded, but no much larger clone differs from it by a single base.

Stable Graves' hyperthyroidism was defined as the absence of progression to ophthalmopathy over 18 months of follow-up. The hyperthyroidism patients were between 18 and 65 years old and newly diagnosed, with a disease duration of less than 2 months. Any patient with an uncontrolled infection, another autoimmune disease, pregnancy or lactation was excluded. Diagnoses were established on the basis of clinical symptoms, serum thyroxine and TRAb, thyroid ultrasound, and orbital computed tomography. Ficoll-Paque density gradient centrifugation was used to isolate PBMCs from about 10 ml of fresh peripheral blood. Total RNA was extracted with Trizol reagent, and quality was checked on an Agilent 2100 Bioanalyzer. V loses 1 base at its end and J loses 3 bases; junction bases beyond the gene matches: 6. Measured from the cysteine to the phenylalanine, the CDR3 is 16 residues long. Only the CDR3 region is kept as DNA, spanning 48 bases read in frame from base 1. CDR1 and CDR2 are read off the germline V gene as MGHRA and YSYEKL.

The TCR beta CDR3 regions were amplified from the RNA transcripts. The TCR CDR3 was subjected to a first round of RT-PCR using the HTBI primer set and the Qiagen OneStep RT-PCR kit. Libraries were constructed in a second round of multiplex PCR, after which size selection and purification were carried out. Paired-end sequencing of the libraries was performed with 100 bp reads on an Illumina HiSeq2000. The study's processing was this. SOAPnuke was used to process the raw data, with reads discarded if the reads contained adapters or uncalled bases, had a mean Phred below 15, or lacked an exact constant-primer or identifier match. COPE v1.2.5 was used to merge high-quality paired reads, and clonotypes were defined as unique nucleotide sequences. MiTCR v1.1 was used to align the clonotypes against IMGT TRBV, TRBD and TRBJ reference segments. The analysis was restricted to V-J combinations with a frequency above 0.0001, which together covered roughly 99% of the repertoires. The TCS score was defined as F50 (clonal expansion) divided by E x V (chaos), with BLOSUM62-based TCRdist calculated between CDR3 peptides within each V-J. Welch's t-statistics and random forest reduced 514 V-J features to under 15, which were used in a naive Bayes classifier (R e1071). TCRdb itself trimmed the public reads at Q25 with fastp, ran MiXCR and retained productive beta chains. Rows with a matching CDR3 protein are joined into one entry that keeps the most common DNA and genes. TCRdb's processing, not the authors', yielded these V and J calls. The sample yields around 520,000 distinct CDR3 sequences; approximately 15% were counted once. Clones ranked in the top ten supply less than 20% of the sample.

This receptor was taken from a woman between 18 and 30 years old with Graves' hyperthyroidism. The sequencing input was blood. The chain joins TRBV4-1 to TRBJ2-1, and TRBD1 matches 7 of the central bases. For the CDR3, the sequence is CASSQVGTGVYNEQFF. The bases read TGCGCCAGCAGCCAAGTAGGCACAGGGGTCTACAATGAGCAGTTCTTC.